These 5 T cell receptor beta chains came from one sample sequenced in a study of CD8 T cells in Susac syndrome. RNA was extracted with the RNeasy kit, and a quantity of about 0.5 to 1 ug was reverse transcribed using random hexamers. Using its own MiXCR run on the immunoSEQ multiplex PCR reads, TCRdb lists one record per CDR3 protein. The sample consists of around 190,000 distinct CDR3 sequences, less than 95% of them appearing once. Sequenced: CD4+ T cells from PBMCs. The source of these receptors is a human donor in good health.

The V and J genes are TRBV20-1 and TRBJ1-5; tentatively, D is TRBD1 (6 bases). The CDR3 contains 13 residues. Germline V gene data show CDR1 as DFQATT and CDR2 as SNEGSKA (reference sequence). The CDR3 here is CGSGEGGNQPQHF. CDR3 nucleotide sequence: TGCGGGTCTGGAGAGGGGGGAAATCAGCCCCAGCATTTT.

The rearrangement uses TRBV18 and TRBJ2-7; the D is unclear. Germline loops: CDR1 KGHSH, CDR2 LQKENI. The CDR3 length is 13 residues. Trimming stripped 0 bases from V and 2 bases from J, with 5 bases between. The CDR3 sequence is CASSPPPAYEQYF. The CDR3 nucleotides read TGTGCCAGCTCACCACCCCCAGCCTACGAGCAGTACTTC.

This chain links TRBV4-2 with TRBJ2-7; possibly TRBD2 for D (5 bases). The CDR3 spans 16 residues. The germline V gene has CDR1 LGHNA and CDR2 YNFKEQ. Trimming removed 1 base at V and 2 bases at J, with 15 bases between. CDR3 sequence reads: CASSQAKSGTPYEQYF. For the CDR3, the DNA is TGTGCCAGCAGCCAAGCTAAAAGCGGAACCCCCTACGAGCAGTACTTC.

This rearrangement joins TRBV6-5 to TRBJ2-3, with D perhaps matching TRBD1 or TRBD2 (5 bases each). CDR1 and CDR2 (germline): MNHEY, SVGAGI. V lost 2 bases, J lost 3 bases, and 12 bases lay in between. This CDR3 region has 15 residues. CDR3 sequence: CASSYRGPNTDTQYF. The CDR3 DNA is TGTGCCAGCAGTTACCGGGGACCTAATACAGATACGCAGTATTTT.

The chain employs TRBV27 and TRBJ1-3, with unresolved D. The germline V gene encodes CDR1 MNHEY and CDR2 SMNVEV (reference sequence). The CDR3 extends over 14 amino acids. V lost 0 bases, J lost 8 bases, and 11 bases lay in between. The CDR3, as DNA: TGTGCCAGCAGTTTATCACCCCGCGGCGACACCATATATTTT. Protein: CASSLSPRGDTIYF.